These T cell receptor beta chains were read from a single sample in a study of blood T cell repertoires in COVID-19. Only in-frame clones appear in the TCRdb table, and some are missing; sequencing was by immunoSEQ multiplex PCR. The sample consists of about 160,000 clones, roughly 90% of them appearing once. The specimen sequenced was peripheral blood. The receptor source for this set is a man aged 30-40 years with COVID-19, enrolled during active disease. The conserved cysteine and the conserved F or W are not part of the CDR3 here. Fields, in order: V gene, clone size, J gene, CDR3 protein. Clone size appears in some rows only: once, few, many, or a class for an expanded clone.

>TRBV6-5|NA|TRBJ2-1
ASKTGAALNEQF
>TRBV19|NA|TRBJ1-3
ASSLGGGAGNTIY
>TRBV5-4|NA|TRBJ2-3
ASSGGTSDTSTDTQY
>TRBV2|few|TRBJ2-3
ASKAGGPVDTQY
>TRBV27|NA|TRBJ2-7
ASSFGTGASYEQY
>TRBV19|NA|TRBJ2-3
ASSIQDTQY
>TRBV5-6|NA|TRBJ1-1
ASSFRGMNTEAF
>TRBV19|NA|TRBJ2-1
ASSPAGLYNEQF
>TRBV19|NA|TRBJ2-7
ASSPRRSYEQY
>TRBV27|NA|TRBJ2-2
ASRLIAGASYTGELF
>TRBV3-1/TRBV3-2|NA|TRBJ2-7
ASSPLQGTYEQY
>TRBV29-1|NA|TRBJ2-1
SVLQGAYNEQF
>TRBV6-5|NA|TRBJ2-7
ASSPGARLYEQY
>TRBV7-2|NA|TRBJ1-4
ASSLVGAANEKLF
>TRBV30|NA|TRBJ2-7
AWREPSGTGHEQY
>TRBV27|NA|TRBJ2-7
ASSFQDSSYEQY
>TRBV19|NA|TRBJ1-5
ASSLGLVQPQH
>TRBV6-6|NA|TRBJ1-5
ASSRYGEGGNQPQH
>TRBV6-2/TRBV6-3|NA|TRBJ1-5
ASSRTGTGFNQPQH
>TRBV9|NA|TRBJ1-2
ASSVRQGNGYT
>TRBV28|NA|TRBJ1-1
ASSLKVVLEAF
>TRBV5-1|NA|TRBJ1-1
ASSLEGRTEAF
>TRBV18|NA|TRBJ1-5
ASSDSLNQPQH
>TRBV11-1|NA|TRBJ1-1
ASSFGPTVNTEAF
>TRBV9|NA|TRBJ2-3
ASSAGTGGIYTQY
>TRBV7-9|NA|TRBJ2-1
ASSPFGARVNEQF
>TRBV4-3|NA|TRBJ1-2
ASSQARQGMGWDGYT
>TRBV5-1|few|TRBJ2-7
ASSPDSDRSSYEQY
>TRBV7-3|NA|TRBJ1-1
ASSSGTQNTEAF
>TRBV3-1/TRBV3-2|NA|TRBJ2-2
ASTSGVNTGELF
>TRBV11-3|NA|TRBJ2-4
ASSPPGQGGGVAKNIQY